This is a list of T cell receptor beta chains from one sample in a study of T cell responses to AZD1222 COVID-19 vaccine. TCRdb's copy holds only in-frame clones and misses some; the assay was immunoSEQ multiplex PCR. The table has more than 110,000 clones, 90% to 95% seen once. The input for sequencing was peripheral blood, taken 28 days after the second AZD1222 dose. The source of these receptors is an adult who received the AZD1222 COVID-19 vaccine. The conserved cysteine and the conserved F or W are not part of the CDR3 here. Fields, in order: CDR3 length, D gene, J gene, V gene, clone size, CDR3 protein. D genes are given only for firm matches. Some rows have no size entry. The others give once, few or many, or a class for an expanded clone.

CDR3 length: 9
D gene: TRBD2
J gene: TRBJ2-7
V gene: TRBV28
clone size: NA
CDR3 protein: ASSGGGEQY

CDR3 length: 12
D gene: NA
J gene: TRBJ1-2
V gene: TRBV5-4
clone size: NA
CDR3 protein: ASSLRGAPHGYT

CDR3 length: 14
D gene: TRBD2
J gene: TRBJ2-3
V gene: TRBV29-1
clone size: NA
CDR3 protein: SVEGWSSLAPDTQY

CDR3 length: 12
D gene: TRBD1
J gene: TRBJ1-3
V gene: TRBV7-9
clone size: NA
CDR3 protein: ASSDTGGGNTIY

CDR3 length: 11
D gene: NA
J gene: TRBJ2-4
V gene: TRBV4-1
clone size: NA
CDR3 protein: ASSQDLTPTQY

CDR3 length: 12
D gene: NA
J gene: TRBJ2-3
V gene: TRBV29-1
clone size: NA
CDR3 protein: SVRGTVSTDTQY

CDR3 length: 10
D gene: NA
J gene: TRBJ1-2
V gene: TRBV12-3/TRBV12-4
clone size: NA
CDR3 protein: ASSYGRGART

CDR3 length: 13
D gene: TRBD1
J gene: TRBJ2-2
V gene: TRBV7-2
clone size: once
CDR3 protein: ASSQRTGRFGELF

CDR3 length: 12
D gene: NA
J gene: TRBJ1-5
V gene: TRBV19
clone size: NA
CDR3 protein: ASSARLGNQPQH

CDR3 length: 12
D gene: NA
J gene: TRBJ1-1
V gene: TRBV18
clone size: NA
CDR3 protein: ASSPPAGNTEAF

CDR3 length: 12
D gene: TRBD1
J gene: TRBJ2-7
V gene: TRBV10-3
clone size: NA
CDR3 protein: AIRGTGASYEQY

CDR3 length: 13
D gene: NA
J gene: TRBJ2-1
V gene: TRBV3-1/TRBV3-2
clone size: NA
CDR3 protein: ASSPGQILYNEQF

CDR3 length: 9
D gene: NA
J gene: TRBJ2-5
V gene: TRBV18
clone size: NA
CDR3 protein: ASSPKETQY

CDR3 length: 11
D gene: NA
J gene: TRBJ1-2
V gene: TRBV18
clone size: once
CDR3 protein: ASSPTVNYGYT

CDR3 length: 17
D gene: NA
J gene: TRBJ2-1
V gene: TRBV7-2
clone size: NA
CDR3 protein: ASSLPLLRRDSSYNEQF

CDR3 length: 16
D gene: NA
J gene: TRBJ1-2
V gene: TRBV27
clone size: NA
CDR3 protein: ASSSVIWGESLNYGYT

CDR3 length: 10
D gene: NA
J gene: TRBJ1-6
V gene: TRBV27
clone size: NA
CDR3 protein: ASSLNDSPLH

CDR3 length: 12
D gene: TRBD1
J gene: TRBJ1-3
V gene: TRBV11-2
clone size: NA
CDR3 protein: ASRDPGQILTIY

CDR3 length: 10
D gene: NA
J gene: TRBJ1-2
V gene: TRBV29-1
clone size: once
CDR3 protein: SVVQQDGGYT

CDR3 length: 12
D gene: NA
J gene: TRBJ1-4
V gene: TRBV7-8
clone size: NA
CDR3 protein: ASSLGQTNEKLF

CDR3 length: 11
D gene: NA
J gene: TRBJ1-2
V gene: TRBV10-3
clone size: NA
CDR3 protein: AISDGYNYGYT

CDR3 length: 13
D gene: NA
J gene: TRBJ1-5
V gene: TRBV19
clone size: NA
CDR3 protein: ASSIPPPGKRPQH

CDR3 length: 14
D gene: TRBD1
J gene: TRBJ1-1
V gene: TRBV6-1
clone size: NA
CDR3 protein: ASSDPGQTARNEAF